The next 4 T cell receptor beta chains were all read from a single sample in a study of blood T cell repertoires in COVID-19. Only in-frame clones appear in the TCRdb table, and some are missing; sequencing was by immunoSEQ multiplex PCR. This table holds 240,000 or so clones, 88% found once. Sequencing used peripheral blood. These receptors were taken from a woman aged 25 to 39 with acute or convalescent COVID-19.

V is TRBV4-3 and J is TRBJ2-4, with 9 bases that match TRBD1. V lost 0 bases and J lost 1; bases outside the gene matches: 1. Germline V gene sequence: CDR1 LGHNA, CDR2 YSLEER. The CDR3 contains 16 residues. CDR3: CASSQETGGAKNIQYF. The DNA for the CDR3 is TGCGCCAGCAGCCAAGAGACAGGGGGTGCCAAAAACATTCAGTACTTC.

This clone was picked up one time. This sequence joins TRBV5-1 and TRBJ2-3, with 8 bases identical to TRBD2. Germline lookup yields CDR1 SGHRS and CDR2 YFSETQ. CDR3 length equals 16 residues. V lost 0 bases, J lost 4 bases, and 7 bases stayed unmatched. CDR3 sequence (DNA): TGCGCCAGCAGCTTGGTTCGAGCGGGAGTACCAGATACGCAGTATTTT. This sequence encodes CASSLVRAGVPDTQYF. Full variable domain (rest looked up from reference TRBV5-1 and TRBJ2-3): KAGVTQTPRYLIKTRGQQVTLSCSPISGHRSVSWYQQTPGQGLQFLFEYFSETQRNKGNFPGRFSGRQFSNSRSEMNVSTLELGDSALYLCASSLVRAGVPDTQYFGPGTRLTVL.

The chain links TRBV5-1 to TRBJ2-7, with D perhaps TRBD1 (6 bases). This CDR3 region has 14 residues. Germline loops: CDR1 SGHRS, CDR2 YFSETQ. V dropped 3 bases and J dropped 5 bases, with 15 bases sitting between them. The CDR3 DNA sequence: TGCGCCAGCAGCTCTACAGGGTATCCTAACGAGCAGTACTTC. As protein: CASSSTGYPNEQYF. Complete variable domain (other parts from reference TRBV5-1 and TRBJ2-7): KAGVTQTPRYLIKTRGQQVTLSCSPISGHRSVSWYQQTPGQGLQFLFEYFSETQRNKGNFPGRFSGRQFSNSRSEMNVSTLELGDSALYLCASSSTGYPNEQYFGPGTRLTVT.

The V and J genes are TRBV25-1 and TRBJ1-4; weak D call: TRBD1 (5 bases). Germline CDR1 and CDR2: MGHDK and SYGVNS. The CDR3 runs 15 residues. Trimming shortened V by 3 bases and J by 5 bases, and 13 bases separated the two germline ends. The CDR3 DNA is TGTGCCAGCAGTGAGAGGCAGGGCCTAAATGAAAAACTGTTTTTT. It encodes CASSERQGLNEKLFF.